This is a list of T cell receptor beta chains from one sample in a study of blood T cell repertoires in COVID-19. Sequencing was performed with immunoSEQ multiplex PCR; in TCRdb, only in-frame clones are kept and a portion is missing. Among some 120,000 clones listed, roughly 80% were seen once. Sequenced: PBMCs or T cells enriched from blood (not recorded which). These receptors all stem from a young man who had recovered from COVID-19. The CDR3 runs from the conserved cysteine through the conserved F or W. The D gene is left open where the match is weak. Clone size is given for some rows only: seen once, a few or many times, or a class if the clone is expanded.

j_gene | d_gene | len | v_gene | abundance | CDR3nt | CDR3aa
TRBJ2-7 | NA | 14 | TRBV7-2 | NA | TGTGCCAGCAGCTTAGTAAGTGCGTCCTACGAGCAGTACTTC | CASSLVSASYEQYF
TRBJ1-2 | NA | 14 | TRBV9 | NA | TGTGCCAGCAGCGCGGGCGGAGGGGTAGGTGGCTACACCTTC | CASSAGGGVGGYTF
TRBJ2-1 | NA | 13 | TRBV12-3/TRBV12-4 | NA | TGTGCCAGCAGTTTCCCCGGGAACAATGAGCAGTTCTTC | CASSFPGNNEQFF
TRBJ2-5 | NA | 14 | TRBV5-4 | NA | TGTGCCAGCAGCTTGGGTGGCAACCAAGAGACCCAGTACTTC | CASSLGGNQETQYF
TRBJ1-2 | NA | 14 | TRBV12-5 | NA | TGTGCTAGTGGGTCCCTCCCGGGGGGAGCCGACTACACCTTC | CASGSLPGGADYTF
TRBJ2-4 | NA | 16 | TRBV19 | NA | TGTGCCAGTAGTGGCCCGATTTGGGACTTCGGAAACATTCAGTACTTC | CASSGPIWDFGNIQYF
TRBJ2-1 | NA | 11 | TRBV2 | few | TGTGCCAGCAGGGAGCAGAGCGAGCAGTTCTTC | CASREQSEQFF
TRBJ1-2 | NA | 13 | TRBV3-1/TRBV3-2 | NA | TGTGCCAGCAGCCAAGCCAGGAACTATGGCTACACCTTC | CASSQARNYGYTF
TRBJ1-5 | TRBD1 | 18 | TRBV6-1 | NA | TGTGCCAGCAGTGACCGGACAGGGGATTTGGATAGCAATCAGCCCCAGCATTTT | CASSDRTGDLDSNQPQHF
TRBJ2-3 | TRBD2 | 16 | TRBV5-1 | NA | TGCGCCAGCAGCTTGGCCGCTAGCGGGGGCACAGATACGCAGTATTTT | CASSLAASGGTDTQYF
TRBJ2-1 | NA | 14 | TRBV29-1 | NA | TGCAGCGTTGATGGTGTATACAGCTACAATGAGCAGTTCTTC | CSVDGVYSYNEQFF
TRBJ2-1 | TRBD2 | 16 | TRBV6-1 | NA | TGTGCCAGCAGTGAAAGGAATCTAGCGGGACACAATGAGCAGTTCTTC | CASSERNLAGHNEQFF
TRBJ2-7 | NA | 15 | TRBV2 | NA | TGTGCCAGCACCTTTCAGTCGGGGTTCGCCTACGAGCAGTACTTC | CASTFQSGFAYEQYF
TRBJ1-4 | NA | 12 | TRBV3-1/TRBV3-2 | NA | TGTGCCAGCACTCGTCTTAATGAAAAACTGTTTTTT | CASTRLNEKLFF
TRBJ2-5 | NA | 15 | TRBV9 | large | TGTGCCAGCAGCGTAGGCGGGGGCCCCCAAGAGACCCAGTACTTC | CASSVGGGPQETQYF
TRBJ1-1 | NA | 14 | TRBV9 | NA | TGTGCCAGCAGCGCGAACCCGGACAGCCGTGAAGCTTTCTTT | CASSANPDSREAFF
TRBJ2-5 | TRBD1 | 15 | TRBV7-2 | NA | TGTGCCAGCAGCCTTTTCCGGGACAGCACTGGGACCCAGTACTTC | CASSLFRDSTGTQYF
TRBJ2-2 | TRBD2 | 17 | TRBV25-1 | NA | TGTGCCAGCAGTGAGATTGGGCTAGCGGAGGGAACCGGGGAGCTGTTTTTT | CASSEIGLAEGTGELFF
TRBJ2-1 | NA | 15 | TRBV18 | NA | TGTGCCAGCTCACCCCCGGAGGGTTCCTACAATGAGCAGTTCTTC | CASSPPEGSYNEQFF
TRBJ2-5 | TRBD2 | 12 | TRBV10-3 | NA | TGTGCCACGGGACTAGCGGGAGAGACCCAGTACTTC | CATGLAGETQYF
TRBJ2-6 | NA | 17 | TRBV4-1 | NA | TGCGCCAGCAGCCCCCAACAGCCCGGGGCTGGGGCCAACGTCCTGACTTTC | CASSPQQPGAGANVLTF
TRBJ2-1 | TRBD1 | 16 | TRBV5-4 | few | TGTGCCAGCAGCTTGTCGGGACAGGTCTCCTACAATGAGCAGTTCTTC | CASSLSGQVSYNEQFF
TRBJ1-5 | NA | 13 | TRBV19 | NA | TGTGCCAGTAGTTGGACAGATCAGCAGCCCCAGCATTTT | CASSWTDQQPQHF
TRBJ1-3 | NA | 14 | TRBV10-3 | NA | TGTGCCATCACCTCAGGGATATCTGGAAACACCATATATTTT | CAITSGISGNTIYF
TRBJ2-1 | TRBD2 | 16 | TRBV29-1 | NA | TGCAGCGTCTCCAGTAGCGGGAGAGGATCCTACAATGAGCAGTTCTTC | CSVSSSGRGSYNEQFF
TRBJ2-1 | TRBD1 | 15 | TRBV5-1 | NA | TGCGCCAGCAGCCTCCCGGGACAGGGCCCTAATGAGCAGTTCTTC | CASSLPGQGPNEQFF
TRBJ2-3 | TRBD2 | 18 | TRBV11-3 | NA | TGTGCCAGCAGCCTCGGGACTAGCGGGGGGGCCGGCACAGATACGCAGTATTTT | CASSLGTSGGAGTDTQYF
TRBJ1-5 | NA | 16 | TRBV28 | NA | TGTGCCAGCAGTTTTGGCCCGGGGAATAGCAATCAGCCCCAGCATTTT | CASSFGPGNSNQPQHF
TRBJ2-5 | TRBD2 | 14 | TRBV10-3 | NA | TGTGCCATCAGTGAGCGGGAGGCCCAAGAGACCCAGTACTTC | CAISEREAQETQYF
TRBJ1-5 | NA | 16 | TRBV19 | NA | TGTGCCAGTGGGCATAGTCGGGGGTGGAGCAATCAGCCCCAGCATTTT | CASGHSRGWSNQPQHF
TRBJ1-5 | TRBD1 | 14 | TRBV28 | NA | TGTGCCAGCAGTGATGGACAGGGGAATCAGCCCCAGCATTTT | CASSDGQGNQPQHF
TRBJ1-6 | NA | 15 | TRBV5-5 | NA | TGTGCCAGCAGCTTGGAGGGGAATCAGAATTCACCCCTCCACTTT | CASSLEGNQNSPLHF
TRBJ1-6 | TRBD1 | 14 | TRBV5-4 | NA | TGTGCCAGCAGCTTGGCAGGGGGTAATTCACCCCTCCACTTT | CASSLAGGNSPLHF
TRBJ1-2 | TRBD1 | 16 | TRBV6-5 | NA | TGTGCCAGCAGTTACTCAGCCCCAGGGGGAAACTATGGCTACACCTTC | CASSYSAPGGNYGYTF
TRBJ2-7 | TRBD2 | 15 | TRBV7-9 | NA | TGTGCCAGCAGCTTAGGTACTAGCGAGAACTACGAGCAGCACTTC | CASSLGTSENYEQHF
TRBJ1-2 | NA | 15 | TRBV2 | NA | TGTGCCAGCAGTGCAGGCAGGGACTTTTCTTCTGGCTACACCTTC | CASSAGRDFSSGYTF
TRBJ1-1 | NA | 18 | TRBV5-1 | few | TGCGCCAGCAGCTTGGACTTCCCATTCCAATCCACGAACACTGAAGCTTTCTTT | CASSLDFPFQSTNTEAFF
TRBJ1-1 | NA | 15 | TRBV12-5 | NA | TGTGCTAGTGGTTTGGTAGGGGCATCCCGGCCTGAAGCTTTCTTT | CASGLVGASRPEAFF
TRBJ2-1 | NA | 12 | TRBV7-9 | NA | TGTGCCAGCAGCTCCCCGGTCAATGAGCAGTTCTTC | CASSSPVNEQFF
TRBJ1-1 | TRBD1 | 15 | TRBV7-9 | NA | TGTGCCAGCAGCTTAGGCCAGGGGGCAACCACTGAAGCTTTCTTT | CASSLGQGATTEAFF